The TCR beta chain under discussion was sequenced for a study of blood T cell repertoires in COVID-19 (dated by TCRdb to the early 2020s). In terms of the full investigation: The collaborator samples originated in the United States, Italy and Spain and spanned the acute and convalescent phases of COVID-19. A de-identified subject ID, COVID-19 status, age in years and sex were almost always included in the sample metadata. Where available, HLA class I and class II types were taken from metadata supplied by the sample provider and were not determined by assay-based typing. The repertoires were released in a freely available public database meant as a resource for research on the immune response to SARS-CoV-2. The material from the prospective study consisted of cDNA or gDNA derived from T cells, B-cell-depleted T cells, or PBMCs. Deeply sampled blood TCRbeta repertoires from subjects exposed to, actively infected with, or recovered from COVID-19 were included in the dataset. The samples were drawn from the first 160 participants of the ongoing ImmuneRACE study and from 950 to 1,500 subjects provided by 6 global collaborators.

The collaborating institutions used their own protocols to collect whole blood in K2EDTA tubes. For TCRbeta analysis, collaborators shipped samples as frozen whole blood, isolated PBMCs, or DNA extracted from either of those sample types. Worth noting for this clone: Its antigen remains unidentified. The record has no base qualities; no much larger clone is one base away.

TCRbeta CDR3 regions were amplified from genomic DNA using the immunoSEQ Assay, a bias-controlled multiplex PCR. Concerning the study's data processing: The number of nucleated cells in each sample was estimated by amplification of reference gene primers within the assay. To quantify the absolute abundance of each unique TCRbeta CDR3 rearrangement, sequence reads were collapsed and filtered. For each sample, productive Simpson clonality was calculated by taking the square root of Simpson's diversity index across productive rearrangements. Drawn from immuneACCESS, this table holds only the in-frame rearrangements with V and J called that TCRdb kept. Clones are partly lost; checked studies trace under half to an unresolved V gene and leave the rest unexplained. V and J calls and clone size follow that table, whereas D and trimming were derived from the DNA. The sample includes under 200,000 clones, with around 80% observed a single time. The ten largest clones take up 6.5% of the sample.

Study-wide findings and limitations: Clinical and demographic metadata were provided uncurated, with the amount varying by source and participant.

Cut back by 6 bases and 2 bases, the V and J ends lie 16 bases apart. The CDR3 starts with the cysteine, ends with the phenylalanine, and has 15 residues. The kept DNA is CDR3 alone, 45 bases in frame from the first base. Taken from the germline V gene (reference sequence), the CDR1 and CDR2 loops are SEHNR and FQNEAQ. This TCR was recovered from a man aged 70-80 years with active or convalescent COVID-19. The chain joins TRBV7-9 to TRBJ1-2; the best D guess is TRBD1, with 6 bases matching. The material sequenced was peripheral blood. The DNA is as follows: TGTGCCAGCAGGCCCCCACAGGGAGCAAACTATGGCTACACCTTC. This yields the protein CASRPPQGANYGYTF.